A selection of T cell receptor beta chains follows, all from one sample in a study of T cell responses to AZD1222 COVID-19 vaccine. The data were produced by immunoSEQ multiplex PCR, yet TCRdb's version contains in-frame clones alone and is incomplete. The profile shows 130,000 to 150,000 clones, 85% to 95% of them singletons. The sample consisted of peripheral blood, taken after recovery from COVID-19. All receptors come from an adult who had recovered from COVID-19. Each CDR3 is given with its conserved first and last residue. Fields, in order: V gene, clone size, J gene, D gene, CDR3 protein, CDR3 DNA. D genes are given only for firm matches. Clone size appears in some rows only: once, few, many, or a class for an expanded clone.

TRBV29-1,NA,TRBJ2-6,NA,CSVEESSEEGWSSGANVLTF,TGCAGCGTTGAAGAATCTAGTGAAGAGGGTTGGTCTTCTGGGGCCAACGTCCTGACTTTC
TRBV2,NA,TRBJ2-5,NA,CASIIGGWETQYF,TGTGCCAGCATTATCGGGGGATGGGAGACCCAGTACTTC
TRBV9,NA,TRBJ2-1,TRBD2,CASSSRLAGEVNEQFF,TGTGCCAGCAGCTCCAGACTAGCGGGAGAAGTCAATGAGCAGTTCTTC
TRBV2,NA,TRBJ2-2,TRBD2,CATWGGRVTGELFF,TGTGCCACCTGGGGAGGGAGAGTCACCGGGGAGCTGTTTTTT
TRBV7-9,NA,TRBJ2-7,NA,CASEEGVSTGEQYF,TGTGCCAGCGAGGAGGGAGTATCTACCGGCGAGCAGTACTTC
TRBV28,NA,TRBJ1-1,TRBD1,CASSLGRGISEAFF,TGTGCCAGCAGTTTGGGCAGGGGGATTTCTGAAGCTTTCTTT
TRBV3-1/TRBV3-2,NA,TRBJ2-1,NA,CASSLSLGGRVLEQFF,TGTGCCAGCAGCCTATCATTAGGGGGTAGGGTCTTAGAGCAGTTCTTC
TRBV28,NA,TRBJ2-2,NA,CASSLGQRNTGELFF,TGTGCCAGCAGTTTAGGGCAGAGGAACACCGGGGAGCTGTTTTTT
TRBV14,NA,TRBJ1-2,NA,CASSQGGGTNGYTF,TGTGCCAGCAGCCAAGGGGGCGGGACGAACGGCTACACCTTC
TRBV2,NA,TRBJ2-2,NA,CASKNTKTGNTGELFF,TGTGCCAGCAAGAACACAAAAACAGGGAACACCGGGGAGCTGTTTTTT
TRBV4-1,NA,TRBJ2-3,NA,CASSQETLPRLRF,TGCGCCAGCAGCCAAGAGACCCTCCCCCGGCTGCGTTTT
TRBV2,NA,TRBJ2-3,TRBD2,CASRYPGLAGADTQYF,TGTGCCAGCAGATACCCGGGACTAGCGGGAGCAGATACGCAGTATTTT
TRBV13,NA,TRBJ2-1,TRBD1,CASSSDRHYNSYNEQFF,TGTGCCAGCAGCTCGGACAGGCATTACAACTCCTACAATGAGCAGTTCTTC
TRBV7-9,NA,TRBJ2-1,TRBD2,CASRGTSGIYNEQFF,TGTGCCAGCAGAGGGACTAGCGGGATTTACAATGAGCAGTTCTTC
TRBV7-8,NA,TRBJ2-1,NA,CASSLEGSSYNEQFF,TGTGCCAGCAGCTTAGAAGGGAGCTCCTACAATGAGCAGTTCTTC
TRBV4-1,once,TRBJ2-5,NA,CASSQGQAFGLGETQYF,TGCGCCAGCAGCCAAGGGCAGGCTTTCGGTTTAGGAGAGACCCAGTACTTC
TRBV10-3,NA,TRBJ2-1,TRBD1,CAITRQGGNEQFF,TGTGCCATCACCAGACAGGGCGGGAATGAGCAGTTCTTC
TRBV7-7,NA,TRBJ2-5,TRBD1,CASSFDRGETQYF,TGTGCTAGCAGCTTTGACAGGGGGGAGACCCAGTACTTC
TRBV5-1,NA,TRBJ2-3,TRBD2,CASSLVRGGGDPTDTQYF,TGCGCCAGCAGCTTGGTACGCGGTGGGGGGGACCCAACAGATACGCAGTATTTT
TRBV5-1,NA,TRBJ1-4,TRBD1,CASSLEGAKGEKLFF,TGCGCCAGCAGCTTGGAGGGGGCTAAGGGGGAAAAACTGTTTTTT
TRBV18,once,TRBJ2-5,NA,CASSPASLNLVETQYF,TGTGCCAGCTCACCGGCTTCGTTGAACCTTGTGGAGACCCAGTACTTC
TRBV7-6,NA,TRBJ2-3,TRBD2,CASSPLAGVPDTQYF,TGTGCCAGCAGCCCGCTAGCGGGAGTCCCGGATACGCAGTATTTT
TRBV4-1,NA,TRBJ1-1,TRBD1,CASSRTGPNTEAFF,TGCGCCAGCAGTCGGACAGGGCCGAACACTGAAGCTTTCTTT
TRBV2,NA,TRBJ1-5,TRBD1,CASSLRQGEQPQHF,TGTGCCAGCAGCCTCCGACAGGGCGAGCAGCCCCAGCATTTT
TRBV24-1,NA,TRBJ2-7,NA,CATSAPPLAFYEQYF,TGTGCCACCAGTGCCCCGCCCTTAGCGTTCTACGAGCAGTACTTC
TRBV28,NA,TRBJ1-2,TRBD1,CASSLWQGALYGYTF,TGTGCCAGCAGTTTATGGCAGGGGGCGCTTTATGGCTACACCTTC
TRBV24-1,NA,TRBJ2-7,NA,CATSAAGQIYEQYF,TGTGCCACCAGTGCAGCGGGACAGATATACGAGCAGTACTTC
TRBV5-4,NA,TRBJ2-7,TRBD1,CASSSGTEAYEQYF,TGTGCCAGCAGCTCCGGGACAGAGGCCTACGAGCAGTACTTC
TRBV7-9,NA,TRBJ1-4,NA,CASSRGRNEKLFF,TGTGCCAGCAGTCGGGGGAGGAATGAAAAACTGTTTTTT
TRBV24-1,NA,TRBJ2-1,NA,CATSAPDKGWYNEQFF,TGTGCCACCAGTGCCCCAGATAAGGGGTGGTACAATGAGCAGTTCTTC
TRBV29-1,NA,TRBJ2-1,NA,CSGGIAALYNEQFF,TGCAGCGGGGGGATAGCGGCCCTCTACAATGAGCAGTTCTTC
TRBV20-1,NA,TRBJ2-5,NA,CSARGEETQYF,TGCAGTGCTAGAGGAGAAGAGACCCAGTACTTC
TRBV29-1,NA,TRBJ2-1,TRBD2,CSVEGTSGSHNEQFF,TGCAGCGTTGAAGGGACTAGCGGGAGTCACAATGAGCAGTTCTTC
TRBV28,NA,TRBJ2-1,NA,CASSLVRRGYEQFF,TGTGCCAGCAGTTTAGTCCGACGGGGTTATGAGCAGTTCTTC
TRBV5-1,NA,TRBJ2-5,NA,CASSSQGAGQETQYF,TGCGCCAGCAGCTCACAGGGAGCGGGACAAGAGACCCAGTACTTC
TRBV10-3,NA,TRBJ1-2,TRBD1,CAIRDSRNYGYTF,TGTGCCATTCGGGACAGTAGGAACTATGGCTACACCTTC
TRBV30,NA,TRBJ2-7,TRBD2,CAWRRAGGDEQYF,TGTGCCTGGCGGAGAGCGGGAGGTGACGAGCAGTACTTC
TRBV7-6,NA,TRBJ2-2,TRBD2,CASSLYLAGGNTGELFF,TGTGCCAGCAGCTTATATCTAGCGGGAGGGAACACCGGGGAGCTGTTTTTT
TRBV3-1/TRBV3-2,NA,TRBJ2-7,NA,CASSPTYAVYEQYF,TGTGCCAGCAGCCCTACTTACGCGGTATACGAGCAGTACTTC
TRBV27,NA,TRBJ1-2,NA,CASSLLSQGEGGYTF,TGTGCCAGCAGTTTACTCTCACAGGGTGAGGGTGGCTACACCTTC
TRBV10-2,NA,TRBJ1-5,TRBD1,CASSPGQGNQPQHF,TGCGCCAGCAGTCCGGGACAGGGAAATCAGCCCCAGCATTTT
TRBV9,NA,TRBJ2-7,NA,CASSPRLGVTYEQYF,TGTGCCAGCAGCCCCCGACTAGGGGTAACCTACGAGCAGTACTTC
TRBV3-1/TRBV3-2,NA,TRBJ2-6,NA,CASSQGAGGVSSFIGANVLTF,TGTGCCAGCAGCCAAGGTGCTGGGGGCGTGTCGTCTTTTATAGGGGCCAACGTCCTGACTTTC
TRBV29-1,once,TRBJ2-7,TRBD2,CSVAHGLAGGREQYF,TGCAGCGTTGCCCACGGACTAGCGGGAGGGCGCGAGCAGTACTTC
TRBV6-1,NA,TRBJ2-1,TRBD2,CASSELGGNYNEQFF,TGTGCCAGCAGTGAATTGGGAGGGAATTACAATGAGCAGTTCTTC
TRBV7-9,NA,TRBJ2-5,TRBD2,CASSFPGGKGQYF,TGTGCCAGCAGCTTCCCGGGGGGGAAGGGCCAGTACTTC
TRBV28,NA,TRBJ1-2,NA,CASSLRGINYGYTF,TGTGCCAGCAGTTTGCGGGGGATTAACTATGGCTACACCTTC
TRBV28,NA,TRBJ1-2,NA,CASAPGGWDGYTF,TGTGCCAGCGCCCCGGGCGGATGGGATGGCTACACCTTC
TRBV7-2,NA,TRBJ1-2,TRBD1,CASSFRQGSNYGYTF,TGTGCCAGCAGCTTCCGACAGGGTTCTAACTATGGCTACACCTTC
TRBV4-1,once,TRBJ1-2,NA,CASSRFRLIWKDGYTF,TGCGCCAGCAGCCGTTTTAGGCTCATCTGGAAGGATGGCTACACCTTC
TRBV7-8,NA,TRBJ1-2,NA,CASSYLGGVTQINYGYTF,TGTGCCAGCAGCTACCTGGGGGGGGTCACACAAATTAACTATGGCTACACCTTC
TRBV7-9,NA,TRBJ1-4,NA,CASSMGGTNEKLFF,TGTGCCAGCAGCATGGGCGGGACTAATGAAAAACTGTTTTTT
TRBV27,NA,TRBJ2-3,NA,CASSPQRRGTQYF,TGTGCCAGCAGTCCGCAGAGGAGGGGAACGCAGTATTTT
TRBV4-1,NA,TRBJ1-1,NA,CASSHRGFTEAFF,TGCGCCAGCAGCCACCGGGGATTCACTGAAGCTTTCTTT
TRBV5-1,NA,TRBJ1-1,NA,CASSLEPTEAFF,TGCGCCAGCAGCTTGGAACCCACTGAAGCTTTCTTT